The 25 T cell receptor beta chains below come from one sample, sequenced in a study of T-cell memory formation after mild COVID-19. TCRdb re-called the 5' RACE reads with MiXCR, one entry per CDR3 protein. This sample has roughly 620,000 distinct CDR3 sequences, with over 15% found just once. Sequenced: PBMCs or a T cell subset sorted from them (not recorded which). Receptor source: an adult woman who had mild COVID-19 (a few samples of this study predate the infection). Cell type and time point are not known.

The V and J genes are TRBV5-1 and TRBJ1-1; 8 nucleotides align to TRBD1. After removal of 0 bases from V and 8 bases from J, the junction contained 3 bases not matched to a gene. CDR1 and CDR2 from the germline V gene are SGHRS and YFSETQ. This CDR3 has 13 residues. This CDR3 reads CASSLVTGAEAFF. The DNA of the CDR3 is TGCGCCAGCAGCTTGGTGACAGGGGCGGAAGCTTTCTTT. Together with reference TRBV5-1 and TRBJ1-1, the CDR3 gives the full variable domain: KAGVTQTPRYLIKTRGQQVTLSCSPISGHRSVSWYQQTPGQGLQFLFEYFSETQRNKGNFPGRFSGRQFSNSRSEMNVSTLELGDSALYLCASSLVTGAEAFFGQGTRLTVV.

The rearrangement uses TRBV20-1 and TRBJ1-5; 7 positions match TRBD1. Germline assignment: CDR1 DFQATT and CDR2 SNEGSKA (reference sequence). The CDR3 consists of 13 residues. With 6 bases clipped from V and 3 bases from J, the junction kept 5 bases outside the gene matches. DNA for the CDR3: TGCAGTGCCAGGGGACAGTCCAATCAGCCCCAGCATTTT. It translates to CSARGQSNQPQHF.

This clonotype showed up just a few times. The chain combines TRBV19 with TRBJ2-2; TRBD1 matches at 7 bases. The CDR3 runs to 12 residues. V gave up 11 bases and J gave up 5 bases; unmatched junction bases: 5. Germline V gene lookup returns CDR1 LNHDA and CDR2 SQIVND (reference sequence). This chain's CDR3 is CAGSQGTGELFF. The CDR3 region has the DNA TGTGCCGGGTCACAGGGGACCGGGGAGCTGTTTTTT.

The genes are TRBV7-2 and TRBJ2-1; tentative D call: TRBD2 (6 bases). Germline V gene data show CDR1 as SGHTA and CDR2 as FQGNSA. The CDR3 is 14 residues long. Trimming cost V 2 bases and J 6 bases, with 11 bases left between them. For the CDR3, the DNA is TGTGCCAGCAGCTTAAAAGTCGGGGGCAATGAGCAGTTCTTC. It yields the protein CASSLKVGGNEQFF. Drawing the rest from reference TRBV7-2 and TRBJ2-1, the complete variable domain is GAGVSQSPSNKVTEKGKDVELRCDPISGHTALYWYRQSLGQGLEFLIYFQGNSAPDKSGLPSDRFSAERTGGSVSTLTIQRTQQEDSAVYLCASSLKVGGNEQFFGPGTRLTVL.

This sequence joins TRBV6-1 and TRBJ2-7; the D gene is possibly TRBD1 (6 bases). Germline V gives CDR1 MNHNS, CDR2 SASEGT. The CDR3 totals 15 residues. V gave up 5 bases and J gave up 1 base, with 15 bases separating them. The CDR3 sequence: CASSTYRAGSYEQYF. The CDR3 region has the DNA TGTGCCAGCAGTACCTACAGGGCTGGGTCCTACGAGCAGTACTTC.

The rearrangement links TRBV5-1 to TRBJ2-5, with D tentatively TRBD2 (5 bases). This CDR3 comprises 14 residues. The V end was cut by 4 bases, the J end by 4 bases, with 14 bases between. Looked up from germline, CDR1 is SGHRS and CDR2 is YFSETQ. The CDR3 is CASSPLGVGETQYF. CDR3 sequence (DNA): TGCGCCAGCAGCCCGTTGGGAGTCGGAGAGACCCAGTACTTC.

The CDR3 DNA is TGTGCCACCAGCAGAGCTCGGAACAATGAGCAGTTCTTC. Translation gives CATSRARNNEQFF. The V and J genes are TRBV15 and TRBJ2-1; D gene uncertain. Looked up from germline, CDR1 is LNHNV and CDR2 is YYDKDF (reference sequence). The CDR3 covers 13 residues. V dropped 1 base and J dropped 5 bases, with 6 bases sitting between them.

This clonotype was seen more than once but under ten times. The chain employs TRBV11-3 and TRBJ2-5, with 9 bases matching TRBD1. The CDR3 has 15 amino acids. With 5 bases clipped from V and 4 bases from J, the junction kept 8 bases outside the gene matches. Germline lookup yields CDR1 SGHNT and CDR2 YENEEA. The CDR3: CASSPRGQGPETQYF. CDR3 nucleotide sequence: TGTGCCAGCAGCCCACGGGGACAGGGCCCAGAGACCCAGTACTTC.

In this sample, this clonotype turned up a few times. V usage is TRBV15 and J usage is TRBJ2-7; TRBD1 matches at 10 bases. The CDR3 has 14 residues. The ends lost 4 bases at V and 2 bases at J; junction bases unmatched: 2. Germline loops: CDR1 LNHNV, CDR2 YYDKDF (reference sequence). The CDR3 spells CATSIDRGPYEQYF. The CDR3 nucleotides are TGTGCCACCAGCATAGACAGGGGGCCCTACGAGCAGTACTTC.

This clonotype was picked up a small number of times. This chain links TRBV4-1 with TRBJ2-7; D may match TRBD1 or TRBD2 (5 bases each). From germline, CDR1 is MGHRA and CDR2 YSYEKL. The CDR3 has 14 amino acids. The germline V and J ends were trimmed by 0 bases and 2 bases, with 8 bases remaining between them. The CDR3 protein is CASSQDWGTYEQYF. CDR3 DNA sequence: TGCGCCAGCAGCCAAGATTGGGGGACCTACGAGCAGTACTTC.

The rearrangement uses TRBV7-9 and TRBJ1-2; D is perhaps TRBD1 (5 bases). The CDR3 consists of 15 residues. Trimming took off 5 bases at V and 8 bases at J, with 21 bases between the two ends. Germline CDR1 is SEHNR and CDR2 is FQNEAQ (reference sequence). The DNA of the CDR3 is TGTGCCAGCAGCCCGCAGGGAGTAGCGGCGGGAGGCTACACCTTC. Protein product: CASSPQGVAAGGYTF.

This clonotype showed up just a few times. V usage is TRBV12-3 or TRBV12-4 and J usage is TRBJ2-1, with D tentatively TRBD1 or TRBD2 (6 bases each). Trimming took 1 base from V and 10 from J, leaving 17 bases between them. The CDR3 extends over 15 amino acids. The DNA for the CDR3 is TGTGCCAGCAGTTTAGACAGGGTAGGGGGGATGGAGCAGTTCTTC. It codes for CASSLDRVGGMEQFF.

This clonotype was recorded once. This chain links TRBV6-2 or TRBV6-3 with TRBJ2-1; D unresolved. Germline lookup yields CDR1 MNHEY and CDR2 SVGEGT. Trimming shortened V by 3 bases and J by 7 bases, and 16 bases separated the two germline ends. The CDR3 contains 15 residues. The CDR3 protein is CASSYSGFQTNEQFF. The CDR3 DNA sequence: TGTGCCAGCAGTTATTCCGGCTTTCAGACGAATGAGCAGTTCTTC.

This clonotype was counted a few times. This sequence joins TRBV9 and TRBJ2-1, with a possible D match to TRBD1 (5 bases). CDR1 SGDLS and CDR2 YYNGEE come from the germline V gene. The CDR3 consists of 15 residues. V was clipped by 4 bases and J by 0 bases, with 11 bases between them. The CDR3 spells CASSSRQSSYNEQFF. CDR3 nucleotide sequence: TGTGCCAGCAGCTCCCGACAGAGCTCCTACAATGAGCAGTTCTTC. The full variable domain, with the rest looked up from reference TRBV9 and TRBJ2-1, is DSGVTQTPKHLITATGQRVTLRCSPRSGDLSVYWYQQSLDQGLQFLIQYYNGEERAKGNILERFSAQQFPDLHSELNLSSLELGDSALYFCASSSRQSSYNEQFFGPGTRLTVL.

This clonotype has more than one count but fewer than ten. The CDR3 nucleotides are TGTGCCAGCTCGACCGACGGGGAGCTGTTTTTT. This codes for CASSTDGELFF. V is TRBV18 and J is TRBJ2-2, with D unresolved. Germline CDR1 reads KGHSH; CDR2 reads LQKENI. V was shortened by 6 bases and J by 7 bases, with 6 bases between the two germline ends. This CDR3 contains 11 residues.

This clonotype came up a few times. The chain links TRBV4-3 to TRBJ2-7, with TRBD1 identical over 9 bases. J lost 4 bases, V lost 0 bases, and 7 bases had no gene match. Germline CDR1 and CDR2: LGHNA and YSLEER. The CDR3 runs to 16 residues. This CDR3 reads CASSQDTGTGQYEQYF. The CDR3 region has the DNA TGCGCCAGCAGCCAAGATACGGGGACAGGGCAATACGAGCAGTACTTC.

V is TRBV2 and J is TRBJ2-7, with TRBD1 identical over 10 bases. The length of the CDR3 is 13 residues. CDR1 is SNHLY and CDR2 is FYNNEI in the germline V gene. The V gene end was trimmed by 7 bases and the J gene end by 6 bases; junction bases not matched to a gene: 6. In nucleotides, the CDR3 is TGTGCCAGCACCGAGACAGGGGGCGTCGAGCAGTACTTC. Its protein is CASTETGGVEQYF.

In its sample, this clonotype was seen many times. This rearrangement joins TRBV12-5 to TRBJ2-1; tentatively, D is TRBD1 or TRBD2 (5 bases each). Germline V gene data show CDR1 as LGHNT and CDR2 as FRNRAP. This CDR3 has 12 amino acids. The germline V and J ends were trimmed by 3 bases and 9 bases, with 9 bases remaining between them. The CDR3 DNA sequence: TGTGCTAGTGGTTTCCCCGGGACTGAGCAGTTCTTC. It codes for CASGFPGTEQFF.

In the case of this clonotype: Germline and junction disagree at one end, which may indicate a read error. This chain joins TRBV11-2 and TRBJ2-1; possibly TRBD1 or TRBD2 for D (6 bases each). Germline V gene data show CDR1 as SGHAT and CDR2 as FQNNGV. The CDR3 is made up of 19 amino acids. The CDR3 spells CASTNRRSGAGTSDNEQFF. CDR3 nucleotides: TGTGCCAGCACCAACAGACGGTCGGGGGCGGGGACCTCCGACAATGAGCAGTTCTTC.

This clonotype showed up just a few times. The chain has TRBV4-3 and TRBJ2-7; the D gene is possibly TRBD2 (5 bases). CDR1 is LGHNA and CDR2 is YSLEER in the germline V gene. V was pared by 0 bases and J by 0 bases, with 12 bases between. The CDR3 spans 16 residues. The DNA of the CDR3 is TGCGCCAGCAGCCAAGATAGTGGGAGACCCTCCTACGAGCAGTACTTC. Its translation is CASSQDSGRPSYEQYF.

This clonotype was observed a few times. The J gene is TRBJ2-1, the V gene TRBV7-9, with 11 bases matching TRBD2. The germline gives CDR1 SEHNR, CDR2 FQNEAQ (reference sequence). The CDR3 extends over 17 amino acids. The junction had 9 bases not matched to a gene; V was cut back by 4 bases and J by 4 bases. The CDR3 coding sequence is TGTGCCAGCAGCTCATCACGACTAGCGGGATCGTACAATGAGCAGTTCTTC. Residues: CASSSSRLAGSYNEQFF.

The rearrangement uses TRBV7-3 and TRBJ2-3; 7 bases agree with TRBD2. The germline V gene has CDR1 SGHTA and CDR2 FQGTGA. Losses at the gene ends were 0 bases for V and 3 bases for J; bases not matched to a gene: 15. This CDR3 has 19 residues. CDR3 nucleotide sequence: TGTGCCAGCAGCTTAACAAGGGCCTCGGAGGGAGGGTTGACAGATACGCAGTATTTT. Translation: CASSLTRASEGGLTDTQYF.

The gene calls are TRBV19 and TRBJ1-6, with D perhaps matching TRBD1 (5 bases). Germline V gives CDR1 LNHDA, CDR2 SQIVND (reference sequence). V was cut by 5 bases and J by 3 bases, with 14 bases left in between. This CDR3 has 16 residues. CDR3 loop: CASSRDGEGYNSPLHF. In DNA form, the CDR3 reads TGTGCCAGTAGTCGGGACGGAGAAGGCTATAATTCACCCCTCCACTTT.

The V call is TRBV4-1, the J call TRBJ2-2; maybe TRBD2 (6 bases). Trimming removed 1 base from V and 7 bases from J, with 10 bases in between. Germline assignment: CDR1 MGHRA and CDR2 YSYEKL. The CDR3 is 14 amino acids. CDR3 loop: CASSQGGRSGELFF. CDR3 DNA: TGCGCCAGCAGCCAAGGAGGGAGGAGCGGGGAGCTGTTTTTT.

V and J are TRBV5-6 and TRBJ1-1; the D is unclear. This CDR3 has 12 amino acids. Per germline, CDR1 SGHDT and CDR2 YYEEEE. Trimming pared 5 bases from V and 6 bases from J, leaving 11 bases between. CDR3 protein: CASSTGKAEAFF. The DNA of the CDR3 is TGTGCCAGCAGTACCGGGAAGGCTGAAGCTTTCTTT.